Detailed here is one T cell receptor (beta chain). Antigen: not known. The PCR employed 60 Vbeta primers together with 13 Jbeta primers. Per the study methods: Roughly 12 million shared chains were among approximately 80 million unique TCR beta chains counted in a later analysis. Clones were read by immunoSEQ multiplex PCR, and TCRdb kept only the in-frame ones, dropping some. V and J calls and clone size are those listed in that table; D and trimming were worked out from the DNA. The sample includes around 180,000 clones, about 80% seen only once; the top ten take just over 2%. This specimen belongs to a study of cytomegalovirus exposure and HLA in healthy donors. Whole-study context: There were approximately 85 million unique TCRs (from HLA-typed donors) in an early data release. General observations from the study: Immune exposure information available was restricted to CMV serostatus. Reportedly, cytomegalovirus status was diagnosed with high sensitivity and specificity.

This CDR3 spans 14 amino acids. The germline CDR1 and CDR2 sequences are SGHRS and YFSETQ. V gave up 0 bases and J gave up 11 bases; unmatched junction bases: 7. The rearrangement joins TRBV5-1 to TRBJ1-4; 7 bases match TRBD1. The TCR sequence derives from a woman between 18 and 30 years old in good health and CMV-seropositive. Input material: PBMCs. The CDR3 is CASSLGGGDQKLFF. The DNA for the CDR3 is TGCGCCAGCAGCTTGGGAGGGGGCGATCAGAAACTGTTTTTT.